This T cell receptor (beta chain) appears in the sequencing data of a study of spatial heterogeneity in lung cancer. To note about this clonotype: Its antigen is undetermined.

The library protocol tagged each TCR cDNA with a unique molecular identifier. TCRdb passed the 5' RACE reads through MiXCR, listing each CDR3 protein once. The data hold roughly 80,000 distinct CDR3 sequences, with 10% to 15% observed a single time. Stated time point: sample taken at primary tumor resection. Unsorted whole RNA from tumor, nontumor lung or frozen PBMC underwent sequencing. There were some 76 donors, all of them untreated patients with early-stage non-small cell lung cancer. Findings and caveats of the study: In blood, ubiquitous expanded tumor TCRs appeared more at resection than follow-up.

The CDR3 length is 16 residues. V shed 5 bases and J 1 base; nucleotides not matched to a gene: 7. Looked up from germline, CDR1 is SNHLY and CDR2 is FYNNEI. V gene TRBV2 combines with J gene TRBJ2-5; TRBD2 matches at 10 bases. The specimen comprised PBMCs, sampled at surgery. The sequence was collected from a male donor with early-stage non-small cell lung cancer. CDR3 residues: CASSFNSGGIQETQYF. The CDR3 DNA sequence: TGTGCCAGCAGTTTTAATAGCGGGGGGATCCAAGAGACCCAGTACTTC.